The 13 T cell receptor beta chains in this list originate from one sample, sequenced in a study of control samples from healthy donors and cancer patients. The assay was immunoSEQ multiplex PCR, and TCRdb's table has in-frame clones only and misses some. The data contain about 55,000 clones, roughly 95% of them singletons. The specimen was blood. These receptor sequences come from a woman aged 18 to 35 in good health.

The chain is built from TRBV9 and TRBJ1-1, with D tentatively TRBD1 (5 bases). The CDR3 covers 15 residues. Germline CDR1 SGDLS, CDR2 YYNGEE. V was pared by 6 bases and J by 0 bases, with 15 bases between. CDR3 coding DNA: TGTGCCAGCAACATGGGGGATATCATGAACACTGAAGCTTTCTTT. Its protein product is CASNMGDIMNTEAFF.

This clone was seen only a few times. The chain is built from TRBV2 and TRBJ2-7, with a tentative D call TRBD2 (5 bases). The CDR3 extends over 14 amino acids. V was cut by 4 bases and J by 7 bases, with 17 bases left in between. Germline V gene data show CDR1 as SNHLY and CDR2 as FYNNEI. CDR3 in amino acids: CASSALGVSGEQYF. The DNA of the CDR3 is TGTGCCAGCAGTGCCCTTGGGGTCTCGGGGGAGCAGTACTTC.

This clone has more than one count but fewer than ten. The chain links TRBV6-4 to TRBJ2-2; D gene ambiguous. Trimming cost V 6 bases and J 3 bases, with 8 bases left between them. Germline V gene lookup returns CDR1 MRHNA and CDR2 SNTAGT. CDR3 size: 13 residues. CDR3 nucleotides: TGTGCCAGCAGCGACGAGGACACCGGGGAGCTGTTTTTT. It encodes CASSDEDTGELFF.

This CDR3 is CASSPGVATFTDTQYF. DNA of the CDR3: TGTGCCAGCAGCCCGGGCGTGGCCACCTTCACAGATACGCAGTATTTT. The chain couples TRBV7-2 to TRBJ2-3; D call uncertain. Trimming left V 5 bases short and J 2 bases short, with 17 bases between. The germline V gene has CDR1 SGHTA and CDR2 FQGNSA. The CDR3 sequence is 16 residues long.

The chain employs TRBV6-2 or TRBV6-3 and TRBJ2-5; D possibly corresponds to TRBD2 (5 bases). The V gene's germline CDR1 is MNHEY and CDR2 SVGEGT. The CDR3 has 15 amino acids. V was shortened by 6 bases and J by 2 bases, with 16 bases between the two germline ends. The CDR3 loop reads CASSLGERLQETQYF. The CDR3 DNA reads as TGTGCCAGCAGCCTCGGGGAGCGGCTTCAAGAGACCCAGTACTTC.

The V gene is TRBV19, the J gene TRBJ1-2; 7 bases map to TRBD1. The CDR3 extends over 13 amino acids. The junction had 11 bases not matched to a gene; V was cut back by 8 bases and J by 8 bases. Germline-derived CDR1 and CDR2 are LNHDA and SQIVND (reference sequence). The CDR3 reads CASQETGAGGYTF. CDR3 DNA sequence: TGTGCCAGTCAGGAAACAGGGGCAGGAGGCTACACCTTC.

The CDR3 region is CASSLQGGNQPQHF. The CDR3 coding sequence is TGTGCCAGCAGTTTACAGGGTGGCAATCAGCCCCAGCATTTT. The chain joins TRBV27 to TRBJ1-5; maybe TRBD1 (5 bases). The CDR3 runs to 14 residues. Germline CDR1 reads MNHEY; CDR2 reads SMNVEV (reference sequence). V lost 2 bases to trimming and J lost 2 bases, with 7 bases between them.

This sequence joins TRBV5-1 and TRBJ1-4, with TRBD1 matching over 9 bases. Germline values: CDR1 SGHRS, CDR2 YFSETQ. Germline trimming cut 4 bases from V and 8 bases from J; bases unmatched to any gene: 9. CDR3 length equals 15 residues. This CDR3 reads CASSQTGTGIEKLFF. CDR3 nucleotides: TGCGCCAGCAGCCAAACCGGGACAGGGATCGAAAAACTGTTTTTT.

The chain combines TRBV1 with TRBJ1-2; the DNA was not compared with TRBD1, the D call given in the table. TRBV1 is a listed pseudogene. The CDR3 consists of 17 residues. In DNA, the CDR3 is TGCACCAGCAGCCAAGGGGACAGGGGACCCCTTATCCATGGCTACACCTTC. Protein: CTSSQGDRGPLIHGYTF.

The chain links TRBV7-6 to TRBJ2-2; a possible D gene is TRBD1 (6 bases). Germline CDR1 SGHVS, CDR2 FNYEAQ. This CDR3 has 16 amino acids. V lost 3 bases, J lost 1 base, and 12 bases lay in between. CDR3 sequence reads: CASSFPGQWNTGELFF. The CDR3 DNA follows: TGTGCCAGCAGCTTCCCCGGACAGTGGAACACCGGGGAGCTGTTTTTT.

The chain recombines TRBV25-1 with TRBJ1-6; 9 positions match TRBD1. The CDR3 is 15 residues long. V shed 5 bases, J shed 9 bases, and the junction held 8 bases outside the gene matches. Per germline, CDR1 MGHDK and CDR2 SYGVNS. For the CDR3, the DNA is TGTGCCAGCAGTCCCCTCGGGACAGGGAGTTCACCCCTCCACTTT. Translating it yields CASSPLGTGSSPLHF.

The chain carries TRBV5-4 and TRBJ2-7; D perhaps matches TRBD1 (7 bases). Germline lookup yields CDR1 SGHNT and CDR2 YYREEE (reference sequence). The CDR3 loop spans 15 amino acids. The ends were cut back, 4 bases at V and 0 bases at J, with 14 bases in the middle. For the CDR3, the DNA is TGTGCCAGCAGCGCGGGGTACAGGGGCTCCTACGAGCAGTACTTC. It is translated as CASSAGYRGSYEQYF.

The genes are TRBV18 and TRBJ2-2, with 9 positions matching TRBD1. V lost 2 bases to trimming and J lost 0 bases; unmatched junction nucleotides: 1. The CDR3 length is 16 residues. Germline CDR1 and CDR2: KGHSH and LQKENI. This CDR3 is CASSPRTGANTGELFF. CDR3 in DNA: TGTGCCAGCTCACCAAGGACAGGGGCGAACACCGGGGAGCTGTTTTTT.